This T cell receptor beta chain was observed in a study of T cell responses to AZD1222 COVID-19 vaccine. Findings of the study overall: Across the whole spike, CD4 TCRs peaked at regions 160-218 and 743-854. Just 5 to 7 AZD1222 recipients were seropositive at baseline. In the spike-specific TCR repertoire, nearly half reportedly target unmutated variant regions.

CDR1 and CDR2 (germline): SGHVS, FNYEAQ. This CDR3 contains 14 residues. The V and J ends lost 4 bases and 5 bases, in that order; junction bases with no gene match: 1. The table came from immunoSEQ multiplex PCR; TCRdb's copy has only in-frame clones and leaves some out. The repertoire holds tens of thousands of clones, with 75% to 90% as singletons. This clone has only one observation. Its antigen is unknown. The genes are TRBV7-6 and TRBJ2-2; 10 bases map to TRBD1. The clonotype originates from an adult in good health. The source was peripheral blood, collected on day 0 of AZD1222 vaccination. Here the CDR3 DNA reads TGTGCCAGCAGCTCGGGACAGGGGACCGGGGAGCTGTTTTTT. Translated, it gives CASSSGQGTGELFF.